This TCR beta chain was obtained from a study of blood T cell repertoires in COVID-19. Study overall: The United States, Italy and Spain provided the acute and convalescent COVID-19 samples. T cells, B-cell-depleted T cells, or PBMCs provided the cDNA or gDNA that served as material.

Per the authors' pipeline: The assay estimated nucleated cells by amplifying reference gene primers. Produced via immunoSEQ multiplex PCR; TCRdb's table is partial and in-frame only. That table supplies the V and J calls and clone size; D and trimming were determined from the DNA. The table has about 59,000 clones, 90% seen once. Germline CDR1 SGHAT, CDR2 FQDESV (reference sequence). This CDR3 has 14 residues. V was shortened by 3 bases and J by 2 bases, with 7 bases between the two germline ends. This clone was seen a few times. The sequencing input was peripheral blood. This chain connects TRBV11-1 to TRBJ2-2, with D maybe TRBD2 (5 bases). The source of this sequence is a man aged 80 or over with acute or convalescent COVID-19. CDR3 protein: CASSFDYNTGELFF. The CDR3 coding sequence is TGTGCCAGCAGCTTCGACTACAACACCGGGGAGCTGTTTTTT.